The next 7 T cell receptor beta chains were all read from a single sample in a study of regulatory T cells in long-lasting Graves disease. iRepertoire HTBI primers and Arm-PCR of CDR3 regions built TCR beta libraries. A single record per CDR3 protein comes from TCRdb applying MiXCR to the multiplex PCR reads. The sample contains roughly 420,000 distinct CDR3 sequences, about 16% of which appear only once. Time point given: newly diagnosed GD, antithyroid drugs for less than 3 months. PBMCs provided the RNA from which the TCR library was made. These sequences were also reported in another study, on T cells in Graves' hyperthyroidism and ophthalmopathy.

The sequencing used peripheral blood mononuclear cells (PBMCs), collected at new diagnosis, from a patient treated with antithyroid drugs. Receptors originate from a woman in her thirties with Graves disease.

This clonotype was counted ten times or more. V and J are TRBV2 and TRBJ2-5; D possibly matches TRBD1 or TRBD2 (5 bases each). Between the trimmed V and J ends, which lost 7 bases and 1 base, there was a span of 13 bases. CDR1 and CDR2 (germline): SNHLY, FYNNEI. There are 14 residues in the CDR3. CDR3 DNA sequence: TGTGCCAGCAACACTAGACAGACCCAAGAGACCCAGTACTTC. It specifies CASNTRQTQETQYF. The full variable domain, completed using reference TRBV2 and TRBJ2-5, is EPEVTQTPSHQVTQMGQEVILRCVPISNHLYFYWYRQILGQKVEFLVSFYNNEISEKSEIFDDQFSVERPDGSNFTLKIRSTKLEDSAMYFCASNTRQTQETQYFGPGTRLLVL.

This clonotype was seen ten or more times. The genes are TRBV6-1 and TRBJ2-3, with 7 bases identical to TRBD1. Germline V gene data show CDR1 as MNHNS and CDR2 as SASEGT. The CDR3 is 16 amino acids. The junction had 8 bases not matched to a gene; V was cut back by 5 bases and J by 0 bases. The CDR3 DNA is TGTGCCAGCAGTCCGTCAGGGGGTCTCAGCACAGATACGCAGTATTTT. It translates to CASSPSGGLSTDTQYF.

In this sample, this clonotype turned up many times. This chain joins TRBV28 and TRBJ1-2; 10 positions match TRBD1. Germline V gene sequence: CDR1 MDHEN, CDR2 SYDVKM. The CDR3 is 14 amino acids. V trimming: 7 bases; J trimming: 7 bases; junction bases outside the gene matches: 9. The CDR3 DNA reads as TGTGCCAGCACGTACAGGGACAGGGGATCTGGCTACACCTTC. Encoded protein: CASTYRDRGSGYTF.

The CDR3 nucleotides are TGTGCCAGCAGTTTATTTCGACAGGGTGGCTCACCCCTCCACTTT. Its translation: CASSLFRQGGSPLHF. J is TRBJ1-6 and V is TRBV27; the match to TRBD1 covers 7 bases. The CDR3 runs to 15 residues. Germline values: CDR1 MNHEY, CDR2 SMNVEV (reference sequence). With 1 base clipped from V and 10 bases from J, the junction kept 7 bases outside the gene matches.

In its sample, this clonotype was seen a few times. Given a much more abundant clone one base away, this may be a read error. The conserved phenylalanine or tryptophan normally closing the CDR3 is absent here, so this likely arose from a read error. The chain recombines TRBV20-1 with TRBJ2-7; tentative D call: TRBD1 (5 bases). The ends were cut back, 3 bases at V and 4 bases at J, with 10 bases in the middle. The CDR3 has 12 residues. Germline CDR1 and CDR2: DFQATT and SNEGSKA (reference sequence). CDR3 nucleotide sequence: TGCAGTGCTAGCCCGACAGAGTACGAGCAGTACCTC. Protein sequence: CSASPTEYEQYL.

In its sample, this clonotype was seen a few times. The chain recombines TRBV6-9 with TRBJ2-5; D unclear. The CDR3 spans 12 residues. The germline V gene encodes CDR1 MNHGY and CDR2 SVAAGI. V was shortened by 3 bases and J by 5 bases, with 7 bases between the two germline ends. CDR3 residues: CASSYFGETQYF. The CDR3 bases are TGTGCCAGCAGTTACTTTGGGGAGACCCAGTACTTC.

The sample holds many counts of this clonotype. The chain combines TRBV10-3 with TRBJ2-3, with 10 bases lining up with TRBD2. The CDR3 covers 14 residues. Germline assignment: CDR1 ENHRY and CDR2 SYGVKD. The trim removed 6 bases at V and 1 base at J, leaving 1 base unmatched. The CDR3 protein is CAIRGTSGTDTQYF. As DNA, the CDR3 is TGTGCCATCAGAGGGACTAGCGGCACAGATACGCAGTATTTT.